Shown below are 10 T cell receptor beta chains from a single sample sequenced in a study of beta chain features in type 1 diabetes. Study-level findings and limits: The study found moderately but significantly shorter TCRB CDR3s in all four CD4+ subsets of Type 1 diabetes patients.

Expressed TCRB transcripts got sequenced, as all isolated RNA was reverse transcribed. Produced via immunoSEQ multiplex PCR; TCRdb's table is partial and in-frame only. Of 630,000 or so clones in the sample, about 14% were seen once. Antigen specificity for these receptors is unknown. Source material: naive CD4+ T cells from blood. These receptors all come from a man aged 18 to 30 with type 1 diabetes.

The J gene is TRBJ1-4, the V gene TRBV29-1, with 10 bases matching TRBD1. Germline assignment: CDR1 SQVTM and CDR2 ANQGSEA. The CDR3 covers 13 residues. Germline trimming cut 7 bases from V and 8 bases from J; bases unmatched to any gene: 7. CDR3 coding DNA: TGCAGCGCAAGCGACAGGGGGCACGAAAAACTGTTTTTT. It yields the protein CSASDRGHEKLFF.

This clone turned up a few times. The chain is built from TRBV5-1 and TRBJ2-7; D unclear. V dropped 0 bases and J dropped 2 bases, with 12 bases sitting between them. The CDR3 has 15 residues. The germline CDR1 and CDR2 sequences are SGHRS and YFSETQ. The CDR3 bases are TGCGCCAGCAGCTTGGACACTCACCCCACCTACGAGCAGTACTTC. Protein product: CASSLDTHPTYEQYF.

This clone showed up just a few times. This chain uses TRBV30 with TRBJ1-1, with a possible D match to TRBD1 (6 bases). V lost 3 bases and J 5 bases, leaving 10 bases between the germline ends. Looked up from germline, CDR1 is GTSNPN and CDR2 is SVGIG (reference sequence). This CDR3 is 12 amino acids long. DNA for the CDR3: TGTGCCTGGAGGCCAAGGGGGACTGAAGCTTTCTTT. It encodes CAWRPRGTEAFF.

In its sample, this clone was seen a few times. This sequence joins TRBV14 and TRBJ2-4; D remains ambiguous. Trimming removed 1 base at V and 7 bases at J, with 2 bases between. The germline V gene has CDR1 SGHDN and CDR2 FVKESK. The CDR3 length is 11 residues. The CDR3, as DNA: TGTGCCAGCAGCCAAGGGAACATTCAGTACTTC. Translation gives CASSQGNIQYF.

This sequence joins TRBV7-2 and TRBJ2-1, with D possibly matching TRBD1 (5 bases). Germline V lookup: CDR1 SGHTA, CDR2 FQGNSA. Between the trimmed V and J ends, which lost 5 bases and 8 bases, there was a span of 13 bases. There are 13 residues in the CDR3. In DNA form, the CDR3 reads TGTGCCAGCAGCCTACAGGCGCCGCATGAGCAGTTCTTC. Translating gives CASSLQAPHEQFF.

This clone was found a few times. A read error may produce the germline difference seen at one junction end. The chain combines TRBV30 with TRBJ2-4; D is possibly TRBD1 (6 bases). Germline assignment: CDR1 GTSNPN and CDR2 SVGIG (reference sequence). The CDR3 has 12 amino acids. CDR3 in amino acids: CAWSVRTGRWNF. DNA for the CDR3: TGTGCCTGGAGTGTACGTACAGGGAGATGGAACTTC.

For the CDR3, the DNA is TGTGCCAGCAGTGACCCAGCGGGAGTCGGAGAGACCCAGTACTTC. Translated, it gives CASSDPAGVGETQYF. The chain is built from TRBV25-1 and TRBJ2-5, with 8 bases identical to TRBD2. After removal of 3 bases from V and 4 bases from J, the junction contained 7 bases not matched to a gene. The CDR3 covers 15 residues. The V gene's germline CDR1 is MGHDK and CDR2 SYGVNS.

This rearrangement joins TRBV15 to TRBJ1-2; no definite D call. The CDR3 sequence is 14 residues long. The V and J ends lost 0 bases and 4 bases respectively, with 9 bases between them. Germline CDR1 and CDR2: LNHNV and YYDKDF (reference sequence). Here the CDR3 reads CATSRDKGFYGYTF. CDR3 bases: TGTGCCACCAGCAGAGATAAAGGATTCTATGGCTACACCTTC. The full variable domain, with the rest looked up from reference TRBV15 and TRBJ1-2, is DAMVIQNPRYQVTQFGKPVTLSCSQTLNHNVMYWYQQKSSQAPKLLFHYYDKDFNNEADTPDNFQSRRPNTSFCFLDIRSPGLGDTAMYLCATSRDKGFYGYTFGSGTRLTVV.

The gene calls are TRBV7-8 and TRBJ1-5; tentatively, D is TRBD1 (5 bases). The CDR3 consists of 13 residues. The V end was cut by 1 base, the J end by 6 bases, with 7 bases between. Germline assignment: CDR1 SGHVS and CDR2 FQNEAQ. Here the CDR3 DNA reads TGTGCCAGCAGCTTAGAGGGGAGTCAGCCCCAGCATTTT. It is translated as CASSLEGSQPQHF.

The chain is built from TRBV5-4 and TRBJ2-1, with TRBD2 matching over 13 bases. The junction had 4 bases not matched to a gene; V was cut back by 3 bases and J by 7 bases. CDR1 is SGHNT and CDR2 is YYREEE in the germline V gene (reference sequence). This CDR3 region has 15 residues. The CDR3 DNA reads as TGTGCCAGCAGCTCCGGGACTAGCGGGACGAATGAGCAGTTCTTC. Translated, it gives CASSSGTSGTNEQFF.